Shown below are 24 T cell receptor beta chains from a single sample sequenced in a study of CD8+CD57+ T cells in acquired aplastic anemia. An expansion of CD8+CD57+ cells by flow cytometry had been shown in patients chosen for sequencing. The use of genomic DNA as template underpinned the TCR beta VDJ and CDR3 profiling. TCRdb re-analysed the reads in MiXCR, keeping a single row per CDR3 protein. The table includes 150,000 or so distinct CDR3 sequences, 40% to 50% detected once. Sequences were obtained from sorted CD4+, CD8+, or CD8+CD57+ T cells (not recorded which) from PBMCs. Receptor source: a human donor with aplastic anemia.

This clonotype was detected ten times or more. In nucleotides, the CDR3 is TGCAGTGGGACCGGGACAGGGGCGGGTGAAGCTTTCTTT. It yields the protein CSGTGTGAGEAFF. This sequence joins TRBV20-1 and TRBJ1-1; 10 bases match TRBD1. The CDR3 is 13 residues long. J lost 7 bases, V lost 7 bases, and 9 bases had no gene match. Germline lookup yields CDR1 DFQATT and CDR2 SNEGSKA (reference sequence).

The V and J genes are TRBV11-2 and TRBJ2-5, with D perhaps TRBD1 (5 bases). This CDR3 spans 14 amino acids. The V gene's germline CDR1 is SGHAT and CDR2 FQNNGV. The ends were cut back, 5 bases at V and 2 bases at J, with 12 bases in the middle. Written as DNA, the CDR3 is TGTGCCAGCAGCGTACAGACAGAACAAGAGACCCAGTACTTC. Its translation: CASSVQTEQETQYF.

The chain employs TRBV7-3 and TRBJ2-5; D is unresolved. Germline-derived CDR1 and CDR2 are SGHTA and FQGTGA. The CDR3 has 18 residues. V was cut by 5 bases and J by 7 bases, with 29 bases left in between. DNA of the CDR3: TGTGCCAGCAGCCAACCCCAGATTTGGCACCCCCGTAGAGGGACCCAGTACTTC. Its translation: CASSQPQIWHPRRGTQYF. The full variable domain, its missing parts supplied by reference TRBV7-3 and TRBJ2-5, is GAGVSQTPSNKVTEKGKYVELRCDPISGHTALYWYRQSLGQGPEFLIYFQGTGAADDSGLPNDRFFAVRPEGSVSTLKIQRTERGDSAVYLCASSQPQIWHPRRGTQYFGPGTRLLVL.

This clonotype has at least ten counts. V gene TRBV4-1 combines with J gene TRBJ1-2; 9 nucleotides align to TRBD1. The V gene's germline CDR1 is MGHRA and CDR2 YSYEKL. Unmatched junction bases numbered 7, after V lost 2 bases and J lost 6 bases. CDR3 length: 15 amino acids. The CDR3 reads CASSQPGTGTDGYTF. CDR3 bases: TGCGCCAGCAGCCAACCTGGGACAGGGACAGATGGCTACACCTTC.

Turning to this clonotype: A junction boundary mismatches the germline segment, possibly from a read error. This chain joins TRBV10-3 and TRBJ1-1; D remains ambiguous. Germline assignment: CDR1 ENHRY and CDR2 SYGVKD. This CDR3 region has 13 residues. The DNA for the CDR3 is TGTGCCAGCAGTTATATCGGGAACACTGAAGCTTTCTTT. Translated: CASSYIGNTEAFF.

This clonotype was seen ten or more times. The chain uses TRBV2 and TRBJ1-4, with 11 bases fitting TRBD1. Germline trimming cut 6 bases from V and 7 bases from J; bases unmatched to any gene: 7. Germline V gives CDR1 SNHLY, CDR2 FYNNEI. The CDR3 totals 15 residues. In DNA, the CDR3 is TGTGCCAGCAGGGGCAGGACAGGGGGCGGTGAAAAACTGTTTTTT. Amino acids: CASRGRTGGGEKLFF.

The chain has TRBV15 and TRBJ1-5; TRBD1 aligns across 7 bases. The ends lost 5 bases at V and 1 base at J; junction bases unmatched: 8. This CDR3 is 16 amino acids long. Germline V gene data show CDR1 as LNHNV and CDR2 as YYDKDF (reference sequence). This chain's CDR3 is CATSRTGTESNQPQHF. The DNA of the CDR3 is TGTGCCACCAGCCGTACCGGGACAGAGAGCAATCAGCCCCAGCATTTT.

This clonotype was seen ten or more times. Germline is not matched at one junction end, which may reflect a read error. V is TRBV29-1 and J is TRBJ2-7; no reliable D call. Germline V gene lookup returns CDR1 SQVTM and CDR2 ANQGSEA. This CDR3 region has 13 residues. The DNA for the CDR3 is TGCAGCGTTGCGGAAAGTGTTTCCTACGGGCAGTACTTC. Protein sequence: CSVAESVSYGQYF.

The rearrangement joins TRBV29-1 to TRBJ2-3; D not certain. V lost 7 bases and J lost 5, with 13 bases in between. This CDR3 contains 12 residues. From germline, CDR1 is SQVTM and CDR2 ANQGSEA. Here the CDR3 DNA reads TGCAGCGGCGCGAAAGGTAGAGATACGCAGTATTTT. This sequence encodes CSGAKGRDTQYF.

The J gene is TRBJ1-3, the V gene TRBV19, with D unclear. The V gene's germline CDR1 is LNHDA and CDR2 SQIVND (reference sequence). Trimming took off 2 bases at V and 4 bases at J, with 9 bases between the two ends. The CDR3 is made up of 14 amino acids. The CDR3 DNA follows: TGTGCCAGTAGTATAAGCGGGTCCGGAAACACCATATATTTT. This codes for CASSISGSGNTIYF.

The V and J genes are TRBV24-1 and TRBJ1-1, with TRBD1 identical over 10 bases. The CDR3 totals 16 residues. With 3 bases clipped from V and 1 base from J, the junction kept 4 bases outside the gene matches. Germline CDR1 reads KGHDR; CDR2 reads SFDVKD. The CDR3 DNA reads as TGTGCCACCAGTGATACCGGGACAGGGGCGAACACTGAAGCTTTCTTT. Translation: CATSDTGTGANTEAFF.

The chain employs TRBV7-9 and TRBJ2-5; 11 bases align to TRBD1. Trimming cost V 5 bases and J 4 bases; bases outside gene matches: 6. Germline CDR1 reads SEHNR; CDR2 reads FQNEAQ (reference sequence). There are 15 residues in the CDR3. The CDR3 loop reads CASSKRTGGVETQYF. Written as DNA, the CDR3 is TGTGCCAGCAGCAAACGGACAGGGGGCGTAGAGACCCAGTACTTC.

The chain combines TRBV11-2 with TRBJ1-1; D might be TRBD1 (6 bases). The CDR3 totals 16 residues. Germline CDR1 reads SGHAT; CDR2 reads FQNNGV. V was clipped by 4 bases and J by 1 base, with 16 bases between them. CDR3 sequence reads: CASSSQGFGPNTEAFF. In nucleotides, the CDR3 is TGTGCCAGCAGCTCACAGGGATTCGGGCCGAACACTGAAGCTTTCTTT.

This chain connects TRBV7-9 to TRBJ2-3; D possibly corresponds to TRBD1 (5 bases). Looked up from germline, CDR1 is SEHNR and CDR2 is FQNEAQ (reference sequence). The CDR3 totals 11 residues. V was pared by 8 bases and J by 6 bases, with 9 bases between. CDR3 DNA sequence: TGTGCCAGCGGGCCAGGGGATACGCAGTATTTT. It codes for CASGPGDTQYF.

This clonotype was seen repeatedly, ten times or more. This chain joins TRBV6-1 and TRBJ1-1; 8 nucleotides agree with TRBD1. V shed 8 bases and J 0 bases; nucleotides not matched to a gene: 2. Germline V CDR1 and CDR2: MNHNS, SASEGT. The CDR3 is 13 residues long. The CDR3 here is CASQGQVNTEAFF. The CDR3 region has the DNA TGTGCCAGCCAGGGACAGGTGAACACTGAAGCTTTCTTT.

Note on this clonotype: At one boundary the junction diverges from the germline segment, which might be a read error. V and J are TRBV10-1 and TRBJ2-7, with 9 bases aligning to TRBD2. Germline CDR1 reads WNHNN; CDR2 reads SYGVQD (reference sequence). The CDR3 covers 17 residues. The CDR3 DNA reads TGCGCCAGCAGCTTGGGCCTAGCGGGGATTAGCTCCTACGGGCAGTACTTC. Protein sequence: CASSLGLAGISSYGQYF.

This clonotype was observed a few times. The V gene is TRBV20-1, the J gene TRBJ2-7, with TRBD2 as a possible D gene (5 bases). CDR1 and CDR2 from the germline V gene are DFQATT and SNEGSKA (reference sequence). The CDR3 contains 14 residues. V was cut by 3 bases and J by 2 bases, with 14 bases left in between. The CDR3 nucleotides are TGCAGTGCTAGGGAGGTCGGAAGGACCTACGAGCAGTACTTC. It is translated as CSAREVGRTYEQYF.

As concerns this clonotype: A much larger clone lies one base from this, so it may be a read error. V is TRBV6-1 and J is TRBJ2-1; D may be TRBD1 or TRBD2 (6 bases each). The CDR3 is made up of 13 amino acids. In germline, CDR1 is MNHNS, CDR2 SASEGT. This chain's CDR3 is CVSSGWGADEQFF. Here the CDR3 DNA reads TGTGTCAGCAGTGGTTGGGGGGCGGATGAGCAGTTCTTC.

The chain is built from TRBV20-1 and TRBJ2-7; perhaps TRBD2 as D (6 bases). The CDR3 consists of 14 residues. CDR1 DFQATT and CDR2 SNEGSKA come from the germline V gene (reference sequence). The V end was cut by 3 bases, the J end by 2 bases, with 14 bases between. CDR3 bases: TGCAGTGCTAGTGGTCGGGACTTCGCCTACGAGCAGTACTTC. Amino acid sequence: CSASGRDFAYEQYF.

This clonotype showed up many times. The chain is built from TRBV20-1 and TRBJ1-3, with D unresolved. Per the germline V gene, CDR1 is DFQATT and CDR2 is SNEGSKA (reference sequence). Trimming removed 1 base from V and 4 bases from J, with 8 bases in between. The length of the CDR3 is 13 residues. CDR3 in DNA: TGCAGTGCTAGAGGAGAGGGCGGAAACACCATATATTTT. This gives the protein CSARGEGGNTIYF.

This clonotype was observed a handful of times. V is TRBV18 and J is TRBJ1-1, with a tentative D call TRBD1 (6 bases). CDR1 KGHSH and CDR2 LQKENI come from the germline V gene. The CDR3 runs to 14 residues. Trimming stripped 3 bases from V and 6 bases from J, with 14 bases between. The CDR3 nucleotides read TGTGCCAGCTCACCTCTACAGGGTCCTGCTGAAGCTTTCTTT. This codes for CASSPLQGPAEAFF. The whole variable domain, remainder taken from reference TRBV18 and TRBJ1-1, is NAGVMQNPRHLVRRRGQEARLRCSPMKGHSHVYWYRQLPEEGLKFMVYLQKENIIDESGMPKERFSAEFPKEGPSILRIQQVVRGDSAAYFCASSPLQGPAEAFFGQGTRLTVV.

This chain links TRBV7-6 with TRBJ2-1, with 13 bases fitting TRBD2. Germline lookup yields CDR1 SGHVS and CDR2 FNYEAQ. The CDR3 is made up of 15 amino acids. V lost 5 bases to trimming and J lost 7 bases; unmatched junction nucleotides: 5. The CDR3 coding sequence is TGTGCCAGCAGCCCGTGGACTAGCGGGAGTAATGAGCAGTTCTTC. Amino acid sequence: CASSPWTSGSNEQFF.

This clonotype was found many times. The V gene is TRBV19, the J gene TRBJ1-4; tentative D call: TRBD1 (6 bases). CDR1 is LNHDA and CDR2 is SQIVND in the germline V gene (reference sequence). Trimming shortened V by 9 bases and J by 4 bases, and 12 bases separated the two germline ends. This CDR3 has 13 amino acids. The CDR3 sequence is CASQDRLNEKLFF. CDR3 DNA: TGTGCCAGCCAGGACAGACTTAATGAAAAACTGTTTTTT.

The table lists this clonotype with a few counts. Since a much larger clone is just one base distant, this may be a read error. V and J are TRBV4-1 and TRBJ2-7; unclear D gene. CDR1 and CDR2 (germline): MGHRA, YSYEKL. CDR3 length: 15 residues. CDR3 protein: CASSQDPGDSYDQYF. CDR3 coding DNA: TGCGCCAGCAGCCAAGATCCGGGTGACTCCTACGACCAGTACTTC.